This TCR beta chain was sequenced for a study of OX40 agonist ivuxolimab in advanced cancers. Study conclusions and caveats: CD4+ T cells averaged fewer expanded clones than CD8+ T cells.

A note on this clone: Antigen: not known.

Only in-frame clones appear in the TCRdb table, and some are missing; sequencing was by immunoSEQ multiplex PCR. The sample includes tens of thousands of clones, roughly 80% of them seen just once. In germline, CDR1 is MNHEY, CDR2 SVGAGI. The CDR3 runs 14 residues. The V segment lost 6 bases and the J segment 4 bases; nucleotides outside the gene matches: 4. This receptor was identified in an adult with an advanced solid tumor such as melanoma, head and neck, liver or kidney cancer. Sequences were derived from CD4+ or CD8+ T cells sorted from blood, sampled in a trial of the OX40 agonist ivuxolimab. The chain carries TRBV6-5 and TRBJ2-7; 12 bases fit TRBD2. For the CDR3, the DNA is TGTGCCAGCAGGCTGACTAGCGGGAGTTACGAGCAGTACTTC. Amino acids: CASRLTSGSYEQYF.